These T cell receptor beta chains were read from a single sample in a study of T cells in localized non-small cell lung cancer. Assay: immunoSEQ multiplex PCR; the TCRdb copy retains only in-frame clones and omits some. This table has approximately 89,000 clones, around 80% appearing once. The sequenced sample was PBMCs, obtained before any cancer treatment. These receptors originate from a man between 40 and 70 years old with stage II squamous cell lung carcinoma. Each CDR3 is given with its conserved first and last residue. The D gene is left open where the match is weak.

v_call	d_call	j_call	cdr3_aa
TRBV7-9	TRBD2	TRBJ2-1	CASSLVGVAGLEQFF
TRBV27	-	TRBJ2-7	CASMVAGHPKREQYF
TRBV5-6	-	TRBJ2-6	CASSLPRLSGANVLTF
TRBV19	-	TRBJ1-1	CASTRGGATEAFF
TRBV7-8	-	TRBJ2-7	CASSSATGLISEQYF
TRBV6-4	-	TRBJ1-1	CASRPALDRNTEAFF
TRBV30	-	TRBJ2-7	CASRGRVSSYEQYF
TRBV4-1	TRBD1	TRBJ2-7	CASSQVPGGEQYF
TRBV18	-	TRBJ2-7	CASSPGGREQYF
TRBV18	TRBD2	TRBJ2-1	CASSPNNGLAGVEQFF
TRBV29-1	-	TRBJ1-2	CSGGNMGEYGYTF
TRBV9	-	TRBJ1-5	CASSVAPGYDQPQHF
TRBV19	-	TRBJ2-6	CASSIAGRFSSGANVLTF
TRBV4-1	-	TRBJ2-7	CASSPGGKTIDHEQYF
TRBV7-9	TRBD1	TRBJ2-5	CASSHSRRGNGGTQYF
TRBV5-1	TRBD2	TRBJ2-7	CASSSTSGSFEQYF
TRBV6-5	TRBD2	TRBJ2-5	CASRGLAGWQETQYF
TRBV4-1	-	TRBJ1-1	CASSQDDGRTEAFF
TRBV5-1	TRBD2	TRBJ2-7	CASSPTGTSGYEQYF
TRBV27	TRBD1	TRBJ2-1	CASSLTGAYEQFF
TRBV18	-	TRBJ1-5	CASSVDSNQPQHF
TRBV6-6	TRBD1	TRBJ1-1	CASSPQGREAFF